This TCR beta chain was found in a study of blood T cells in healthy people across ages. Study at large: The capture of about one barcoded beta molecule per two T cells was achieved by template switching.

Germline V lookup: CDR1 GTSNPN, CDR2 SVGIG (reference sequence). The CDR3 consists of 14 residues. Regarding the study as a whole: Changes seen in expanded clonotypes were possibly confounded by donor CMV status left unknown.

Details on this clonotype: Its matching antigen is unknown. One junction end does not reproduce the germline sequence, and a read error may be involved.

The use of a sample-barcoded 5' primer and a J-beta primer mix characterized a second PCR of 7 to 11 cycles. MiXCR, applied by TCRdb to the 5' RACE reads, yields one record per CDR3 protein. This sample yields about 650,000 distinct CDR3 sequences, of which about a third are seen a single time; roughly 15% belongs to the top ten. There were at least 6 micrograms of total RNA extracted from every sample. The TCR sequence derives from a woman older than 75 in good health. This chain uses TRBV30 with TRBJ1-2, with D perhaps matching TRBD1 (6 bases). The specimen sequenced was blood. CDR3 loop: CARSVLRGVGGYTF. For the CDR3, the DNA is TGTGCCCGGAGTGTACTAAGGGGGGTAGGTGGCTACACCTTC.